These 26 T cell receptor beta chains were all obtained from the same sample, sequenced in a study of a mutant IDH1 vaccine in newly diagnosed glioma. Time point reported: week 47, end of study. Alongside topical imiquimod, each dose of vaccine comprised 300 ug of mutant IDH1 20-mer peptide. Sequencing was performed with immunoSEQ multiplex PCR; in TCRdb, only in-frame clones are kept and a portion is missing. The data hold roughly 38,000 clones, with 82% observed a single time. Their cognate antigens are unknown. Sample: PBMCs, taken from a glioma patient whose treatment included an IDH1 peptide vaccine. These receptors all stem from a young man with glioma. Some clones in this sample may be carry-over from other donors' samples.

This chain connects TRBV30 to TRBJ1-4; 7 bases match TRBD1. V shed 4 bases, J shed 7 bases, and the junction held 3 bases outside the gene matches. CDR3 length equals 12 residues. Germline CDR1 is GTSNPN and CDR2 is SVGIG (reference sequence). This CDR3 reads CAWTTGFEKLFF. The CDR3 region has the DNA TGTGCCTGGACGACAGGGTTTGAAAAACTGTTTTTT.

The genes are TRBV7-9 and TRBJ1-6; tentative D call: TRBD1 (5 bases). With 5 bases removed from V and 5 bases from J, the gap between germline ends came to 10 bases. The germline CDR1 and CDR2 sequences are SEHNR and FQNEAQ (reference sequence). This CDR3 is built from 14 residues. The DNA of the CDR3 is TGTGCCAGCAGCGCGGGGACGGATAATTCACCCCTCCACTTT. It specifies CASSAGTDNSPLHF.

About this clone: The junction departs from the called germline gene at one end, perhaps through a read error. The V call is TRBV6-6, the J call TRBJ2-7, with D perhaps TRBD2 (5 bases). The V gene's germline CDR1 is MNHNY and CDR2 SVGAGI (reference sequence). CDR3 length: 13 residues. The CDR3 region has the DNA TGTGCCAGCGGTTACATGGGCTACGAGGGGCAGTACTTC. Translation gives CASGYMGYEGQYF.

The genes are TRBV10-1 and TRBJ2-2; D gene ambiguous. Germline-derived CDR1 and CDR2 are WNHNN and SYGVQD (reference sequence). The CDR3 is made up of 15 amino acids. The V end was cut by 8 bases, the J end by 3 bases, with 16 bases between. The CDR3 bases are TGCGCCAGCTTCGACAAACAGTCTCACACCGGGGAGCTGTTTTTT. Its protein is CASFDKQSHTGELFF.

This chain links TRBV6-1 with TRBJ2-1, with a weak D call TRBD2 (6 bases). CDR1 MNHNS and CDR2 SASEGT come from the germline V gene. The CDR3 extends over 15 amino acids. The V end lost 6 bases, the J end lost 4 bases, and 16 bases lay between the germline ends. In DNA, the CDR3 is TGTGCCAGCAGCGGAGGGCAGGGTGATTACAATGAGCAGTTCTTC. It specifies CASSGGQGDYNEQFF.

V usage is TRBV30 and J usage is TRBJ1-2; 9 bases are shared with TRBD1. Germline V gene lookup returns CDR1 GTSNPN and CDR2 SVGIG (reference sequence). The CDR3 extends over 15 amino acids. Trimming at V came to 5 bases and at J to 6 bases, leaving 13 bases not matched to a gene. The CDR3 here is CAWYPGQGLGHGYTF. The DNA for the CDR3 is TGTGCCTGGTATCCGGGACAGGGTTTGGGGCATGGCTACACCTTC.

This clone was counted once. CDR3 residues: CASSLLAGVTEAFF. CDR3 nucleotide sequence: TGCGCCAGCAGCTTGCTGGCGGGGGTCACTGAAGCTTTCTTT. The V call is TRBV5-1, the J call TRBJ1-1; TRBD1 is a possible D gene (5 bases). CDR3 size: 14 residues. Germline CDR1 is SGHRS and CDR2 is YFSETQ. V was shortened by 1 base and J by 4 bases, with 11 bases between the two germline ends. Complete variable domain (other parts from reference TRBV5-1 and TRBJ1-1): KAGVTQTPRYLIKTRGQQVTLSCSPISGHRSVSWYQQTPGQGLQFLFEYFSETQRNKGNFPGRFSGRQFSNSRSEMNVSTLELGDSALYLCASSLLAGVTEAFFGQGTRLTVV.

The count of this clone is one. The gene calls are TRBV5-1 and TRBJ2-1; D is possibly TRBD1 or TRBD2 (5 bases each). Trimming pared 4 bases from V and 9 bases from J, leaving 14 bases between. CDR1 SGHRS and CDR2 YFSETQ come from the germline V gene. The CDR3 has 13 residues. The CDR3 nucleotides read TGCGCCAGCAGCACCCAGAGGGGTCTTGAGCAGTTCTTC. Translating it yields CASSTQRGLEQFF.

The chain employs TRBV29-1 and TRBJ2-7; the D gene is possibly TRBD2 (5 bases). V was shortened by 3 bases and J by 2 bases, with 8 bases between the two germline ends. There are 12 residues in the CDR3. Germline V gene sequence: CDR1 SQVTM, CDR2 ANQGSEA. CDR3 region: CSVDLGAYEQYF. For the CDR3, the DNA is TGCAGCGTTGACCTCGGGGCCTACGAGCAGTACTTC.

The chain has TRBV14 and TRBJ2-3; a weak D match, TRBD2 (7 bases). CDR1 and CDR2 (germline): SGHDN, FVKESK. V was trimmed by 4 bases and J by 1 base, leaving 9 bases between them. The CDR3 has 14 amino acids. CDR3 nucleotides: TGTGCCAGCAGCCTAGGGGGGGGCACAGATACGCAGTATTTT. Its translation is CASSLGGGTDTQYF.

This chain uses TRBV27 with TRBJ1-5, with a tentative D call TRBD1 (5 bases). The CDR3 is 15 residues long. The ends were cut back, 6 bases at V and 0 bases at J, with 12 bases in the middle. Germline assignment: CDR1 MNHEY and CDR2 SMNVEV (reference sequence). The CDR3 protein is CASSLGLNSNQPQHF. The CDR3, as DNA: TGTGCCAGCAGCCTGGGACTCAATAGCAATCAGCCCCAGCATTTT.

The V and J genes are TRBV10-2 and TRBJ2-7, with D perhaps matching TRBD2 (6 bases). The CDR3 covers 17 residues. V shed 6 bases and J shed 7 bases, with 28 bases lying between them. Looked up from germline, CDR1 is WSHSY and CDR2 is SAAADI. CDR3 sequence reads: CASSRTNRDFALREQYF. The CDR3 nucleotides read TGCGCCAGCAGCCGGACAAACCGGGACTTCGCACTACGGGAGCAGTACTTC.

The gene calls are TRBV6-5 and TRBJ1-5; TRBD1 matches at 8 bases. V was clipped by 8 bases and J by 2 bases; unmatched bases: 8. This CDR3 spans 15 amino acids. Germline V gene data show CDR1 as MNHEY and CDR2 as SVGAGI. CDR3 in amino acids: CASGGDRGRNQPQHF. DNA for the CDR3: TGTGCCAGCGGGGGAGACAGGGGACGCAATCAGCCCCAGCATTTT.

This clone was seen only once. J is TRBJ1-1 and V is TRBV6-5; D uncertain. V lost 0 bases and J 1 base, leaving 9 bases between the germline ends. Germline V gene sequence: CDR1 MNHEY, CDR2 SVGAGI. The CDR3 length is 15 residues. CDR3 loop: CASSYSRIRNTEAFF. The DNA of the CDR3 is TGTGCCAGCAGTTACTCAAGGATAAGGAACACTGAAGCTTTCTTT.

CDR3 in amino acids: CACITQATNYGYTF. CDR3 DNA: TGTGCCTGCATTACACAGGCAACTAACTATGGCTACACCTTC. The V gene is TRBV30, the J gene TRBJ1-2; the D gene is possibly TRBD1 (5 bases). Looked up from germline, CDR1 is GTSNPN and CDR2 is SVGIG (reference sequence). V shed 6 bases and J shed 0 bases, with 14 bases lying between them. The CDR3 runs to 14 residues.

CDR3 DNA: TGTGCCAGCAGCGACTTGATGGAAGGCTACACCTTC. This encodes CASSDLMEGYTF. The V and J genes are TRBV5-4 and TRBJ1-2; no clear D. Germline CDR1 and CDR2: SGHNT and YYREEE (reference sequence). This CDR3 spans 12 amino acids. V lost 4 bases and J 8 bases, leaving 12 bases between the germline ends.

The J gene is TRBJ1-1, the V gene TRBV30; D uncertain. The CDR3 length is 11 residues. Germline V gene sequence: CDR1 GTSNPN, CDR2 SVGIG (reference sequence). Between the trimmed V and J ends, which lost 5 bases and 8 bases, there was a span of 12 bases. The CDR3 DNA follows: TGTGCCTGGTTTTCTTGGGGAGAAGCTTTCTTT. Protein product: CAWFSWGEAFF.

This chain links TRBV18 with TRBJ1-5, with D possibly TRBD1 on 6 matching bases. The CDR3 sequence is 18 residues long. Trimming pared 4 bases from V and 4 bases from J, leaving 23 bases between. Germline CDR1 KGHSH, CDR2 LQKENI. The CDR3 DNA reads as TGTGCCAGCTCACATTCCGGGACACCGATTAGAGGGAATCAGCCCCAGCATTTT. Translating it yields CASSHSGTPIRGNQPQHF.

The chain uses TRBV30 and TRBJ1-5, with TRBD1 identical over 9 bases. The CDR3 loop spans 16 amino acids. Trimming at V came to 3 bases and at J to 3 bases, leaving 9 bases not matched to a gene. Per the germline V gene, CDR1 is GTSNPN and CDR2 is SVGIG (reference sequence). In nucleotides, the CDR3 is TGTGCCTGGAGCCCCGACAGGGGGATCCCCAATCAGCCCCAGCATTTT. Translation: CAWSPDRGIPNQPQHF.

This chain joins TRBV6-6 and TRBJ1-1, with a tentative D call TRBD1 (5 bases). This CDR3 spans 13 amino acids. The germline V and J ends were trimmed by 7 bases and 4 bases, with 13 bases remaining between them. Per germline, CDR1 MNHNY and CDR2 SVGAGI (reference sequence). CDR3 amino acids: CASTGGTLTEAFF. For the CDR3, the DNA is TGTGCCAGCACCGGAGGGACGCTCACTGAAGCTTTCTTT.

The V and J genes are TRBV7-8 and TRBJ1-5; D is undetermined. The CDR3 is made up of 14 amino acids. V was trimmed by 5 bases and J by 5 bases, leaving 13 bases between them. Per germline, CDR1 SGHVS and CDR2 FQNEAQ. The CDR3 DNA reads TGTGCCAGCAGCCCCGGGAATTCCCATCAGCCCCAGCATTTT. It codes for CASSPGNSHQPQHF.

This clone was observed once. This chain uses TRBV6-6 with TRBJ1-5, with D perhaps matching TRBD1 (5 bases). V was cut by 4 bases and J by 6 bases, with 13 bases left in between. The V gene's germline CDR1 is MNHNY and CDR2 SVGAGI (reference sequence). The CDR3 length is 14 residues. CDR3 nucleotides: TGTGCCAGCAGTTTGCCGGGGGTCAGTCAGCCCCAGCATTTT. It codes for CASSLPGVSQPQHF.

This chain links TRBV29-1 with TRBJ2-5; 9 bases align to TRBD2. The J segment lost 6 bases and the V segment lost 5 bases, leaving 7 bases of the junction unmatched. The CDR3 totals 13 residues. Germline loops: CDR1 SQVTM, CDR2 ANQGSEA. CDR3 protein: CSVRAGGPQTQYF. The CDR3 region has the DNA TGCAGCGTTCGCGCGGGAGGGCCACAGACCCAGTACTTC.

The rearrangement joins TRBV4-3 to TRBJ1-1, with D perhaps matching TRBD1 (6 bases). Germline V gives CDR1 LGHNA, CDR2 YSLEER. V was trimmed by 1 base and J by 1 base, leaving 19 bases between them. There are 18 residues in the CDR3. The CDR3 sequence is CASSQGGWGAGTNTEAFF. The CDR3 DNA sequence: TGCGCCAGCAGCCAAGGCGGGTGGGGGGCCGGTACGAACACTGAAGCTTTCTTT.

This chain joins TRBV29-1 and TRBJ2-1; TRBD2 aligns across 9 bases. In germline, CDR1 is SQVTM, CDR2 ANQGSEA. Trimming at V came to 8 bases and at J to 5 bases, leaving 7 bases not matched to a gene. This CDR3 is 13 amino acids long. The CDR3 DNA reads as TGCAGCCTTGGGACTAGCAGCCACAATGAGCAGTTCTTC. It translates to CSLGTSSHNEQFF.

This chain links TRBV30 with TRBJ1-1, with D possibly TRBD1 on 6 matching bases. V dropped 3 bases and J dropped 2 bases, with 10 bases sitting between them. Germline CDR1 and CDR2: GTSNPN and SVGIG (reference sequence). This CDR3 has 13 residues. CDR3: CAWRQQGNTEAFF. In DNA form, the CDR3 reads TGTGCCTGGAGGCAACAGGGCAACACTGAAGCTTTCTTT.